These T cell receptor beta chains were read from a single sample in a study of cytomegalovirus exposure and HLA in healthy donors. Sequencing used immunoSEQ multiplex PCR; TCRdb keeps in-frame clones, though not all of them. The profile covers some 270,000 clones, with about 86% appearing a single time and approximately 1% taken by the ten largest. Specimen: PBMCs. These receptor sequences come from a young woman in good health and CMV-seronegative. Each CDR3 is given with its conserved first and last residue. The D gene is left open where the match is weak.

CDR3 length: 11
D gene: -
J gene: TRBJ2-3
V gene: TRBV27
CDR3 DNA: TGTGCCAGCAGTTTCCTAGATACGCAGTATTTT
CDR3 protein: CASSFLDTQYF

CDR3 length: 15
D gene: -
J gene: TRBJ2-6
V gene: TRBV9
CDR3 DNA: TGTGCCAGCAGTCTACAGAGCTCTGGGGCCAACGTCCTGACTTTC
CDR3 protein: CASSLQSSGANVLTF

CDR3 length: 14
D gene: TRBD1
J gene: TRBJ1-6
V gene: TRBV6-5
CDR3 DNA: TGTGCCAGCAGTTGGGACAGGGATCGACCACCCCTCCACTTT
CDR3 protein: CASSWDRDRPPLHF

CDR3 length: 15
D gene: -
J gene: TRBJ1-6
V gene: TRBV7-9
CDR3 DNA: TGTGCCAGCAGCGCCCAGGGGTTATCGGGTTCACCCCTCCACTTT
CDR3 protein: CASSAQGLSGSPLHF

CDR3 length: 14
D gene: TRBD1
J gene: TRBJ1-1
V gene: TRBV6-5
CDR3 DNA: TGTGCCAGCAGTTACCAGGGGGGGAACACTGAAGCTTTCTTT
CDR3 protein: CASSYQGGNTEAFF

CDR3 length: 21
D gene: TRBD2
J gene: TRBJ2-7
V gene: TRBV23-1
CDR3 DNA: TGCGCCAGCAGTCACGGACGCTCGTATTACCTCGGGCTAGCGGGAGGTCCCGAGCAGTACTTC
CDR3 protein: CASSHGRSYYLGLAGGPEQYF

CDR3 length: 13
D gene: -
J gene: TRBJ1-4
V gene: TRBV7-6
CDR3 DNA: TGTGCCAGCAGCCCTACGACTAATGAAAAACTGTTTTTT
CDR3 protein: CASSPTTNEKLFF

CDR3 length: 13
D gene: TRBD1
J gene: TRBJ1-2
V gene: TRBV5-6
CDR3 DNA: TGTGCCAGCAGCTTGGGTACAGGGGACGGCTACACCTTC
CDR3 protein: CASSLGTGDGYTF

CDR3 length: 16
D gene: TRBD2
J gene: TRBJ2-1
V gene: TRBV6-5
CDR3 DNA: TGTGCCAGCAGTTACGTCTGGGCGGGAGAGGACAATGAGCAGTTCTTC
CDR3 protein: CASSYVWAGEDNEQFF

CDR3 length: 13
D gene: TRBD1
J gene: TRBJ2-7
V gene: TRBV7-9
CDR3 DNA: TGTGCCACAGGGACAGGGGGCTCCTACGAGCAGTACTTC
CDR3 protein: CATGTGGSYEQYF

CDR3 length: 16
D gene: TRBD2
J gene: TRBJ2-7
V gene: TRBV6-5
CDR3 DNA: TGTGCCAGCAGTTACTCTCCAGCGGGAGGGAGCGGGGAGCAGTACTTC
CDR3 protein: CASSYSPAGGSGEQYF

CDR3 length: 15
D gene: TRBD2
J gene: TRBJ2-7
V gene: TRBV9
CDR3 DNA: TGTGCCAGCAGCGCCCTAAGCGGGGGGCCCCTGGAGCAGTACTTC
CDR3 protein: CASSALSGGPLEQYF

CDR3 length: 14
D gene: -
J gene: TRBJ2-1
V gene: TRBV5-6
CDR3 DNA: TGTGCCAGCAGCCCATCGGGGAGTCACAATGAGCAGTTCTTC
CDR3 protein: CASSPSGSHNEQFF

CDR3 length: 15
D gene: -
J gene: TRBJ2-1
V gene: TRBV6-5
CDR3 DNA: TGTGCCAGCAGTGCCCCCCAGGGCTCCTACAATGAGCAGTTCTTC
CDR3 protein: CASSAPQGSYNEQFF

CDR3 length: 14
D gene: -
J gene: TRBJ2-1
V gene: TRBV5-4
CDR3 DNA: TGTGCCAGCAGCTTGGGACTAGGAAGGTTTGAGCAGTTCTTC
CDR3 protein: CASSLGLGRFEQFF